Below are 17 T cell receptor beta chains sequenced from a single sample in a study of blood T cell repertoires in COVID-19. Using immunoSEQ multiplex PCR, the repertoire was profiled, and TCRdb retains in-frame clones only, with some absent. This table has roughly 69,000 clones, roughly 84% appearing once. The sample was peripheral blood. These receptors were collected from a man over 45 with active COVID-19.

The chain has TRBV19 and TRBJ2-7; 10 nucleotides line up with TRBD2. Germline V gives CDR1 LNHDA, CDR2 SQIVND (reference sequence). This CDR3 is built from 16 residues. Losses at the gene ends were 6 bases for V and 0 bases for J; bases not matched to a gene: 8. DNA for the CDR3: TGTGCCAGTAGGGGAATAGCGGGGGGTAGCTCCTACGAGCAGTACTTC. It codes for CASRGIAGGSSYEQYF.

This rearrangement joins TRBV11-2 to TRBJ2-7; 8 bases match TRBD2. The CDR3 loop spans 15 amino acids. CDR1 is SGHAT and CDR2 is FQNNGV in the germline V gene. V shed 7 bases, J shed 2 bases, and the junction held 10 bases outside the gene matches. As DNA, the CDR3 is TGTGCCAGCACCCGGGGGGGGGTCCTTCCCTACGAGCAGTACTTC. Its protein product is CASTRGGVLPYEQYF. The whole variable domain, remainder taken from reference TRBV11-2 and TRBJ2-7, is EAGVAQSPRYKIIEKRQSVAFWCNPISGHATLYWYQQILGQGPKLLIQFQNNGVVDDSQLPKDRFSAERLKGVDSTLKIQPAKLEDSAVYLCASTRGGVLPYEQYFGPGTRLTVT.

This clone was seen once. The rearrangement uses TRBV9 and TRBJ2-1, with 14 bases identical to TRBD2. CDR3 length: 16 residues. Germline CDR1 SGDLS, CDR2 YYNGEE. With 0 bases clipped from V and 8 bases from J, the junction kept 4 bases outside the gene matches. The CDR3 sequence: CASSVEGLAGVDEQFF. Written as DNA, the CDR3 is TGTGCCAGCAGCGTAGAGGGACTAGCGGGAGTGGATGAGCAGTTCTTC. Variable domain in full (rest from reference TRBV9 and TRBJ2-1): DSGVTQTPKHLITATGQRVTLRCSPRSGDLSVYWYQQSLDQGLQFLIQYYNGEERAKGNILERFSAQQFPDLHSELNLSSLELGDSALYFCASSVEGLAGVDEQFFGPGTRLTVL.

The chain uses TRBV7-3 and TRBJ2-3; D is unclear. V was shortened by 5 bases and J by 2 bases, with 14 bases between the two germline ends. Per germline, CDR1 SGHTA and CDR2 FQGTGA. CDR3 length equals 15 residues. CDR3 sequence reads: CASSPSRAYTDTQYF. The CDR3 DNA is TGTGCCAGCAGCCCCTCCCGAGCGTACACAGATACGCAGTATTTT.

The CDR3, as DNA: TGCAGCTCCGACGGCAGGGGGACGAACACTGAAGCTTTCTTT. The encoded protein is CSSDGRGTNTEAFF. This rearrangement joins TRBV29-1 to TRBJ1-1; 7 nucleotides align to TRBD1. The CDR3 has 14 amino acids. Germline trimming cut 8 bases from V and 1 base from J; bases unmatched to any gene: 10. Looked up from germline, CDR1 is SQVTM and CDR2 is ANQGSEA.

The chain joins TRBV10-1 to TRBJ2-5; maybe TRBD1 (6 bases). Germline CDR1 WNHNN, CDR2 SYGVQD (reference sequence). Trimming pared 4 bases from V and 2 bases from J, leaving 11 bases between. The CDR3 has 14 residues. CDR3 loop: CASSGYRVQETQYF. Written as DNA, the CDR3 is TGCGCCAGCAGTGGTTACAGGGTTCAAGAGACCCAGTACTTC.

This clone was recorded a few times. V gene TRBV24-1 combines with J gene TRBJ2-3; 7 bases agree with TRBD1. Germline V gives CDR1 KGHDR, CDR2 SFDVKD. CDR3 length: 14 amino acids. Trimming took 4 bases from V and 4 from J; bases not matched to a gene: 4. Here the CDR3 reads CATSEGTGADTQYF. The CDR3 DNA reads as TGTGCCACCAGTGAGGGCACAGGGGCAGATACGCAGTATTTT.

The chain employs TRBV28 and TRBJ1-2; a weak D match, TRBD1 (5 bases). CDR1 and CDR2 (germline): MDHEN, SYDVKM. Trimming took off 2 bases at V and 3 bases at J, with 16 bases between the two ends. This CDR3 has 16 amino acids. CDR3 in amino acids: CASSLISRAGDYGYTF. CDR3 bases: TGTGCCAGCAGTTTAATATCCAGGGCGGGAGACTATGGCTACACCTTC.

This sequence joins TRBV20-1 and TRBJ1-2; no firm D call. There are 11 residues in the CDR3. Trimming removed 1 base from V and 4 bases from J, with 4 bases in between. CDR1 is DFQATT, CDR2 SNEGSKA, per germline (reference sequence). In nucleotides, the CDR3 is TGCAGTGCTAGAGGCAGCTATGGCTACACCTTC. Translation: CSARGSYGYTF.

The CDR3: CASSIGLPNEKLFF. The CDR3 DNA sequence: TGTGCCAGTAGTATAGGGCTGCCTAATGAAAAACTGTTTTTT. The V gene is TRBV19, the J gene TRBJ1-4, with unresolved D. Trimming took off 1 base at V and 3 bases at J, with 6 bases between the two ends. The CDR3 extends over 14 amino acids. CDR1 and CDR2 from the germline V gene are LNHDA and SQIVND (reference sequence).

The chain combines TRBV29-1 with TRBJ2-3; D perhaps matches TRBD1 (6 bases). The CDR3 is 17 amino acids. Germline V gives CDR1 SQVTM, CDR2 ANQGSEA. V was cut by 3 bases and J by 0 bases, with 19 bases left in between. CDR3 sequence (DNA): TGCAGCGTTGACCCCAGGGGCCGCCAAACTAGCACAGATACGCAGTATTTT. Translation: CSVDPRGRQTSTDTQYF.

V is TRBV27 and J is TRBJ2-3; 7 bases match TRBD1. Trimming at V came to 7 bases and at J to 0 bases, leaving 16 bases not matched to a gene. In germline, CDR1 is MNHEY, CDR2 SMNVEV (reference sequence). There are 18 residues in the CDR3. The CDR3 sequence: CASTPRAGGATSTDTQYF. The CDR3 DNA follows: TGTGCCAGCACCCCGAGGGCAGGGGGAGCGACCAGCACAGATACGCAGTATTTT.

The V call is TRBV30, the J call TRBJ2-7, with D tentatively TRBD1 (6 bases). The CDR3 covers 16 residues. The germline gives CDR1 GTSNPN, CDR2 SVGIG (reference sequence). V lost 2 bases to trimming and J lost 0 bases, with 17 bases between them. The CDR3: CAWSHPGHSNSYEQYF. The CDR3 DNA reads TGTGCCTGGAGTCACCCGGGACACAGTAACTCCTACGAGCAGTACTTC.

V is TRBV28 and J is TRBJ1-1, with a tentative D call TRBD1 (5 bases). Germline loops: CDR1 MDHEN, CDR2 SYDVKM. This CDR3 comprises 17 residues. V shed 7 bases and J shed 1 base, with 22 bases lying between them. The CDR3 reads CASTPRARQRPNTEAFF. In DNA form, the CDR3 reads TGTGCCAGCACTCCTAGGGCCCGACAGAGACCGAACACTGAAGCTTTCTTT.

Written as DNA, the CDR3 is TGTGCCAGCAGCTCGACAGGGCGCGCTGAAGCTTTCTTT. It yields the protein CASSSTGRAEAFF. J is TRBJ1-1 and V is TRBV7-2; the match to TRBD1 covers 7 bases. There are 13 residues in the CDR3. The germline gives CDR1 SGHTA, CDR2 FQGNSA. The V segment lost 4 bases and the J segment 6 bases; nucleotides outside the gene matches: 5.

This rearrangement joins TRBV7-9 to TRBJ1-5, with 9 bases fitting TRBD1. Germline assignment: CDR1 SEHNR and CDR2 FQNEAQ (reference sequence). With V trimmed by 0 bases and J by 7 bases, 13 bases remained unmatched. The CDR3 sequence is 18 residues long. CDR3 in DNA: TGTGCCAGCAGCTTAGCTTTTCTCGGACAGGGGATAGGGCAGCCCCAGCATTTT. Translation: CASSLAFLGQGIGQPQHF.

The table lists this clone with a few counts. The V and J genes are TRBV7-9 and TRBJ1-1; TRBD1 aligns across 7 bases. Germline-derived CDR1 and CDR2 are SEHNR and FQNEAQ (reference sequence). CDR3 length equals 15 residues. The ends lost 11 bases at V and 0 bases at J; junction bases unmatched: 12. CDR3 loop: CAHTLPTGLNTEAFF. The CDR3 DNA follows: TGTGCCCATACCCTGCCGACAGGGCTGAACACTGAAGCTTTCTTT. The whole variable domain, filled in from reference TRBV7-9 and TRBJ1-1, reads DTGVSQNPRHKITKRGQNVTFRCDPISEHNRLYWYRQTLGQGPEFLTYFQNEAQLEKSRLLSDRFSAERPKGSFSTLEIQRTEQGDSAMYLCAHTLPTGLNTEAFFGQGTRLTVV.